Below, 2 T cell receptor beta chains from the same sample are listed, as sequenced in a study of glioma-infiltrating T cells. The iRepertoire nested amplicon-rescue multiplex PCR amplified TCR alpha and beta CDR3s from RNA. Each CDR3 protein is one row after TCRdb ran MiXCR on the multiplex PCR reads. The sample yields about 410,000 distinct CDR3 sequences, about two fifths seen once. The material sequenced was glioma tissue, nonneoplastic brain tissue, or PBMCs (not recorded which). These receptors were obtained from a human donor with low-grade glioma or glioblastoma, undergoing nonglioma brain surgery, or in good health (not recorded which).

This clonotype was counted many times. V usage is TRBV7-2 and J usage is TRBJ2-1; 7 nucleotides match TRBD2. V lost 1 base and J lost 9; bases outside the gene matches: 9. Germline V lookup: CDR1 SGHTA, CDR2 FQGNSA. There are 15 residues in the CDR3. CDR3 residues: CASSLVMGGKGEQFF. CDR3 DNA: TGTGCCAGCAGCTTAGTTATGGGAGGGAAGGGTGAGCAGTTCTTC.

DNA of the CDR3: TGTGCCAGCAGCTCCGATGGGCGACTGACAGGCTCCTACGAGCAGTACTTC. Translating gives CASSSDGRLTGSYEQYF. The chain is built from TRBV7-2 and TRBJ2-7; D possibly corresponds to TRBD1 (6 bases). The CDR3 sequence is 17 residues long. The V end was cut by 4 bases, the J end by 0 bases, with 19 bases between. The germline CDR1 and CDR2 sequences are SGHTA and FQGNSA. Complete variable domain (other parts from reference TRBV7-2 and TRBJ2-7): GAGVSQSPSNKVTEKGKDVELRCDPISGHTALYWYRQSLGQGLEFLIYFQGNSAPDKSGLPSDRFSAERTGGSVSTLTIQRTQQEDSAVYLCASSSDGRLTGSYEQYFGPGTRLTVT.